The entry below gives a single T cell receptor beta chain sequence along with its context. Its specificity is unknown. The source of the sample is a study of vaccination effects on CD4 cells after COVID-19. Study summary: Early and late post-vaccination samples came from a few convalescent patients.

Here immunoSEQ multiplex PCR was the method, and the copy in TCRdb shows in-frame clones only, minus some. The sample includes tens of thousands of clones, around 80% seen only once; the top ten take 5.5% to 8.5%. Notes on the study in general: Convalescent patients numbered few in the study; early post-infection timepoints were missing entirely.

Following culture for approximately ten days, CD4+ T cells were isolated. Infection dated between March and December 2020, before the Alpha, Beta and Delta variants reached the United States. The participants, recipients of two vaccine doses, got either BNT162b2 or mRNA-1273. This CDR3 spans 16 amino acids. The junction had 4 bases not matched to a gene; V was cut back by 4 bases and J by 0 bases. Germline V lookup: CDR1 SGDLS, CDR2 YYNGEE. The chain is built from TRBV9 and TRBJ1-6; 7 bases map to TRBD1. The TCR originated in a human donor who had a prior SARS-CoV-2 infection. The sample was CD4+ T cells from PBMCs cultured without peptide, taken after COVID-19 vaccination. The CDR3 spells CASSTGQSSYNSPLHF. The CDR3 DNA is TGTGCCAGCAGCACGGGACAGAGCTCCTATAATTCACCCCTCCACTTT.